The following is a T cell receptor beta chain sequence with its context. Per the germline V gene, CDR1 is LGHNA and CDR2 is YNFKEQ. V was trimmed by 0 bases and J by 4 bases, leaving 12 bases between them. The CDR3 covers 15 residues. The entry originates in a study of spatial heterogeneity in lung cancer. Time point: sample taken at primary tumor resection. TCRdb reprocessed the 5' RACE reads via MiXCR and lists one record per CDR3 protein. The data show about 40,000 distinct CDR3 sequences, 5% to 6.5% seen once. The sequencing used PBMCs, collected at surgery. The TCR was taken from a female donor with early-stage non-small cell lung cancer. The rearrangement uses TRBV4-2 and TRBJ1-1; D is possibly TRBD1 (6 bases). The CDR3 DNA is TGTGCCAGCAGCCAAGATCCAGGGGTGCTCACTGAAGCTTTCTTT. This translates into CASSQDPGVLTEAFF.